The following is a T cell receptor beta chain sequence with its context. The data derive from a study of T cells in Graves' hyperthyroidism and ophthalmopathy. The CDR3 is made up of 16 amino acids. CDR1 is MGHRA, CDR2 YSYEKL, per germline. Trimming cost V 0 bases and J 2 bases, with 12 bases left between them. RNA transcripts served as the template for amplifying TCR beta CDR3 regions. HTBI primers were employed in a first-round RT-PCR of the TCR CDR3. TCRdb analysed the multiplex PCR reads with MiXCR anew, one entry per CDR3 protein. The table records 700,000 or so distinct CDR3 sequences, around 17% of them present only once.

Sequencing was performed on blood. The V and J genes are TRBV4-1 and TRBJ2-3; D remains ambiguous. This clonotype was obtained from a man in his late teens or twenties with Graves' hyperthyroidism. CDR3 DNA: TGCGCCAGCAGCCAAGAACCCCCTCCTCTCACAGATACGCAGTATTTT. Protein: CASSQEPPPLTDTQYF.